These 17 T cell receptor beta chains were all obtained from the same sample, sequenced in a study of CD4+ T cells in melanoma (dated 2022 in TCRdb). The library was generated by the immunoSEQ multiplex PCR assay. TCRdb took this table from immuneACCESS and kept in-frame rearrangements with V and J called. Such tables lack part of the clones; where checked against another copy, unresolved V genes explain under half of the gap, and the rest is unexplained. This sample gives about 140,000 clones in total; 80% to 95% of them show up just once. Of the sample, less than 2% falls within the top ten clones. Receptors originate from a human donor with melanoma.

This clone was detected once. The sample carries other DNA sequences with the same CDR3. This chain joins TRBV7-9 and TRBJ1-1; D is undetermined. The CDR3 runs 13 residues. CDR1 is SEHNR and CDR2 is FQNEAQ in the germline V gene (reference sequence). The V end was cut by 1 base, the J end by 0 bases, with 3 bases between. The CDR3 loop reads CASSLGMNTEAFF. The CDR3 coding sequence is TGTGCCAGCAGCTTAGGGATGAACACTGAAGCTTTCTTT.

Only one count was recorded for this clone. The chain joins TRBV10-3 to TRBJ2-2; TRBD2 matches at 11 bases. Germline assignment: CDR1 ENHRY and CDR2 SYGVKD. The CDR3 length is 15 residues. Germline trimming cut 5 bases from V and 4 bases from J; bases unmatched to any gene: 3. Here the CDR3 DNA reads TGTGCCATCAGTCCGGGACTAGCGGCCACCGGGGAGCTGTTTTTT. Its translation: CAISPGLAATGELFF.

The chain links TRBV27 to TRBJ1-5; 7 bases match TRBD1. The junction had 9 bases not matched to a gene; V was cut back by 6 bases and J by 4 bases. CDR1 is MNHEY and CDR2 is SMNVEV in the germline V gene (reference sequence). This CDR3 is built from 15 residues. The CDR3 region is CASRRATGRNQPQHF. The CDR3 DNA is TGTGCCAGCAGACGAGCGACAGGGCGGAATCAGCCCCAGCATTTT.

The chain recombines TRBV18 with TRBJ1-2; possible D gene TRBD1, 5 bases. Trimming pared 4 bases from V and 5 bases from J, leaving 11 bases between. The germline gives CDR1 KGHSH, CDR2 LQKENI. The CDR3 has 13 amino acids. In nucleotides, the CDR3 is TGTGCCAGCTCACAGACAGAGGATTATGGCTACACCTTC. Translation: CASSQTEDYGYTF.

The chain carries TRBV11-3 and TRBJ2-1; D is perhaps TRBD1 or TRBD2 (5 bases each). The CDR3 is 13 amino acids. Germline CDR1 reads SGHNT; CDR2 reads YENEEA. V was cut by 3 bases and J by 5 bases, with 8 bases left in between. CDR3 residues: CASSLGRHNEQFF. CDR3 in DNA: TGTGCCAGCAGCTTGGGACGCCACAATGAGCAGTTCTTC.

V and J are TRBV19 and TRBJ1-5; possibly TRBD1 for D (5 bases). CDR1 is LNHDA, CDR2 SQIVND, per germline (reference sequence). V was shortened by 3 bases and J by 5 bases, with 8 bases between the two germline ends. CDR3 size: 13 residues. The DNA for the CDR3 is TGTGCCAGTAGTATCGACAGTGATCAGCCCCAGCATTTT. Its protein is CASSIDSDQPQHF.

The DNA for the CDR3 is TGTGCCAGCAGCTTAGCCCGGGAGACCCAGTACTTC. Translating gives CASSLARETQYF. The chain links TRBV11-1 to TRBJ2-5; no firm D call. Germline V gives CDR1 SGHAT, CDR2 FQDESV (reference sequence). Trimming shortened V by 0 bases and J by 5 bases, and 4 bases separated the two germline ends. The CDR3 spans 12 residues.

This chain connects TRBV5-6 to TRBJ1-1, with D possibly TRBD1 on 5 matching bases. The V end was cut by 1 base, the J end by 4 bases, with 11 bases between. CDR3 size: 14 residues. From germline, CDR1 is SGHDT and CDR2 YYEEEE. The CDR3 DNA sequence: TGTGCCAGCAGCTTGTGGGGGGTGAGCACTGAAGCTTTCTTT. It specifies CASSLWGVSTEAFF.

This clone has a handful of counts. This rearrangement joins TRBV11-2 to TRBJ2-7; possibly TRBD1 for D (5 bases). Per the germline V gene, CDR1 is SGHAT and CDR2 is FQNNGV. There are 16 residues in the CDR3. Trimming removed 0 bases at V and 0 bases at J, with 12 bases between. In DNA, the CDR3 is TGTGCCAGCAGCTTAGACTCAGGGTCGAGCTCCTACGAGCAGTACTTC. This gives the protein CASSLDSGSSSYEQYF.

The CDR3 DNA is TGTGCCAGCACCATGACAGGGGTGAACTCTGGAAACACCATATATTTT. Residues: CASTMTGVNSGNTIYF. The rearrangement uses TRBV5-4 and TRBJ1-3; 8 positions agree with TRBD1. V shed 6 bases, J shed 0 bases, and the junction held 8 bases outside the gene matches. The CDR3 length is 16 residues. From germline, CDR1 is SGHNT and CDR2 YYREEE (reference sequence).

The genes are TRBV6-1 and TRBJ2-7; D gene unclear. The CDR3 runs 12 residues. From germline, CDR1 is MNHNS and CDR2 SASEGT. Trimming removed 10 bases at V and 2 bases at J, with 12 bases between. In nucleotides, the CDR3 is TGTGCCACCCGAGGAGACCCCTACGAGCAGTACTTC. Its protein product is CATRGDPYEQYF.

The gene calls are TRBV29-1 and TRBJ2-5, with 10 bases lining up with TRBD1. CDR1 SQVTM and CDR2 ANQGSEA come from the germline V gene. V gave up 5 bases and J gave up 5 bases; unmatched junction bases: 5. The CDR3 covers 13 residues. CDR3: CSVFGQGGETQYF. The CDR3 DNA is TGCAGCGTTTTTGGACAGGGGGGGGAGACCCAGTACTTC.

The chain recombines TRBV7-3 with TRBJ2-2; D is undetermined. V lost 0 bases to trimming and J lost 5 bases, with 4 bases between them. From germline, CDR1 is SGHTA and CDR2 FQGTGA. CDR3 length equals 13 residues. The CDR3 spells CASSLTRTGELFF. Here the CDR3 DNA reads TGTGCCAGCAGCTTAACCAGGACCGGGGAGCTGTTTTTT.

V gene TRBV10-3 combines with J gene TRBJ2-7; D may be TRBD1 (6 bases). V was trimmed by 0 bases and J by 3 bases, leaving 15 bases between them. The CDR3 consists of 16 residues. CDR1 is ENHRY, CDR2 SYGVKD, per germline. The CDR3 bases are TGTGCCATCAGTGAGTCGATCGGCGGCAGGGGCTACGAGCAGTACTTC. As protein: CAISESIGGRGYEQYF.

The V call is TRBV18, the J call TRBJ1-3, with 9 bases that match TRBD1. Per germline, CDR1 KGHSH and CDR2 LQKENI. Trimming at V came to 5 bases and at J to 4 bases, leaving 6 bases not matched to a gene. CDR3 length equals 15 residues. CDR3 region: CASSDRQGVGNTIYF. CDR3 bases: TGTGCCAGCTCAGATCGACAGGGGGTCGGAAACACCATATATTTT.

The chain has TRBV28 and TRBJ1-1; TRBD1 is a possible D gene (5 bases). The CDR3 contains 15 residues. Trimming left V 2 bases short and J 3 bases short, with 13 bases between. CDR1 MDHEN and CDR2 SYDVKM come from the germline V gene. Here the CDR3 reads CASSLRGRGYTEAFF. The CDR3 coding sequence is TGTGCCAGCAGTTTACGGGGGAGAGGTTACACTGAAGCTTTCTTT.

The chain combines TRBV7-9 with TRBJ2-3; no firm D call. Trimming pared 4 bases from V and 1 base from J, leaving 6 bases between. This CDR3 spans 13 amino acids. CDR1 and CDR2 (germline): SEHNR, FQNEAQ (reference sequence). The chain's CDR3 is CASSSSGTDTQYF. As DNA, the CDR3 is TGTGCCAGCAGCTCGTCGGGCACAGATACGCAGTATTTT.